The present TCR beta chain was sequenced within a study of T-cell reconstitution after alpha-beta-depleted transplantation in children. V was pared by 4 bases and J by 0 bases, with 9 bases between. The germline gives CDR1 SGHTA, CDR2 FQGTGA. This CDR3 has 14 amino acids. Comment on this clonotype: What it binds is not known.

Unique molecular identifiers were incorporated when the TCRbeta library was constructed. TCRdb re-analysed the PCR reads in MiXCR, keeping a single row per CDR3 protein. The sample lists hundreds of thousands of distinct CDR3 sequences, about 23% occurring once. General study findings and limits: Most T-cell counts and diversity one year after the transplant came from T cells that were newly produced. Some patients' high day-60 TCRbeta diversity was traced to surviving recipient T cells and thymic progenitors. There were reportedly several hundred expanded graft clones from which alpha-beta T cells came about two months after transplant.

The TCR comes from a boy in the first two years of life who had a stem cell transplant for acute myeloid leukemia, so the T cells may come from the graft donor. Specimen: PBMCs, mostly from graft donor cells, collected 360 days after TCRalphabeta/CD19-depleted stem cell transplant. The chain has TRBV7-3 and TRBJ1-1; D remains unclear. CDR3 in amino acids: CASSSPLMNTEAFF. DNA for the CDR3: TGTGCCAGCAGCTCCCCTCTCATGAACACTGAAGCTTTCTTT.